The 29 T cell receptor beta chains below come from one sample, sequenced in a study of blood T cell repertoires in COVID-19. Libraries were prepared by immunoSEQ multiplex PCR; TCRdb keeps only in-frame clonotypes and omits some of them. The data contain about 320,000 clones, around nine tenths of them singletons. The sample comprised PBMCs or T cells enriched from blood (not recorded which). The receptors shown here come from a man between 60 and 75 years old who had recovered from COVID-19.

The chain uses TRBV5-1 and TRBJ1-1, with D hard to call. Looked up from germline, CDR1 is SGHRS and CDR2 is YFSETQ. This CDR3 has 13 residues. The V end was cut by 5 bases, the J end by 1 base, with 9 bases between. CDR3: CASSMAGNTEAFF. DNA for the CDR3: TGCGCCAGCAGTATGGCGGGGAACACTGAAGCTTTCTTT.

The chain couples TRBV12-3 or TRBV12-4 to TRBJ2-3; D perhaps matches TRBD2 (6 bases). CDR3 length: 13 amino acids. V was trimmed by 7 bases and J by 2 bases, leaving 10 bases between them. Written as DNA, the CDR3 is TGTGCCAGCACTAGGGACTTCACAGATACGCAGTATTTT. Translation: CASTRDFTDTQYF.

The genes are TRBV18 and TRBJ1-2, with D hard to call. CDR3 size: 15 residues. In germline, CDR1 is KGHSH, CDR2 LQKENI. Deletions cut 3 bases from V and 4 bases from J, with 15 bases between. Written as DNA, the CDR3 is TGTGCCAGCTCACCCTTCATAGATCCGGGCTATGGCTACACCTTC. Amino acids: CASSPFIDPGYGYTF.

This clone was observed a handful of times. The V gene is TRBV4-3, the J gene TRBJ1-3; D is unclear. The CDR3 is made up of 16 amino acids. Germline loops: CDR1 LGHNA, CDR2 YSLEER. Trimming stripped 0 bases from V and 2 bases from J, with 11 bases between. CDR3 bases: TGCGCCAGCAGCCAAGATCCGCTGAGGACTGGAAACACCATATATTTT. Translated: CASSQDPLRTGNTIYF.

The rearrangement joins TRBV20-1 to TRBJ2-1; TRBD2 matches 7 bases. J was trimmed by 11 bases and V by 6 bases; bases with no gene match: 7. CDR1 is DFQATT and CDR2 is SNEGSKA in the germline V gene (reference sequence). CDR3 length equals 11 residues. The CDR3 sequence is CSAGTGTKQFF. Here the CDR3 DNA reads TGCAGTGCCGGGACCGGGACTAAGCAGTTCTTC.

The gene calls are TRBV6-5 and TRBJ2-1; weak D call: TRBD1 (5 bases). CDR1 and CDR2 (germline): MNHEY, SVGAGI. V was shortened by 2 bases and J by 6 bases, with 11 bases between the two germline ends. The CDR3 sequence is 14 residues long. This CDR3 is CASSYVDRTNEQFF. The DNA for the CDR3 is TGTGCCAGCAGTTACGTTGACAGAACCAATGAGCAGTTCTTC.

CDR3 protein: CAWSNEETQYF. The CDR3 nucleotides read TGTGCCTGGAGTAACGAGGAGACCCAGTACTTC. The chain links TRBV30 to TRBJ2-5; D gene uncertain. Trimming shortened V by 2 bases and J by 5 bases, and 6 bases separated the two germline ends. CDR1 and CDR2 from the germline V gene are GTSNPN and SVGIG (reference sequence). The CDR3 is 11 amino acids.

This rearrangement joins TRBV5-4 to TRBJ2-5, with TRBD2 identical over 12 bases. This CDR3 comprises 16 residues. Germline V gene data show CDR1 as SGHNT and CDR2 as YYREEE (reference sequence). The J segment lost 1 base and the V segment lost 3 bases, leaving 4 bases of the junction unmatched. The CDR3 protein is CASSSGLAGRQETQYF. The CDR3 DNA reads as TGTGCCAGCAGCTCCGGACTAGCGGGACGCCAAGAGACCCAGTACTTC. Full variable domain (missing parts from reference TRBV5-4 and TRBJ2-5): ETGVTQSPTHLIKTRGQQVTLRCSSQSGHNTVSWYQQALGQGPQFIFQYYREEENGRGNFPPRFSGLQFPNYSSELNVNALELDDSALYLCASSSGLAGRQETQYFGPGTRLLVL.

This chain uses TRBV11-2 with TRBJ2-1, with 9 bases identical to TRBD2. The V gene end was trimmed by 2 bases and the J gene end by 5 bases; junction bases not matched to a gene: 10. The germline V gene encodes CDR1 SGHAT and CDR2 FQNNGV. The CDR3 consists of 17 residues. The CDR3 sequence: CASSLRLYASGDNEQFF. Written as DNA, the CDR3 is TGTGCCAGCAGCTTACGGTTATATGCTAGCGGGGACAATGAGCAGTTCTTC.

V gene TRBV30 combines with J gene TRBJ2-5, with D perhaps TRBD2 (5 bases). Germline CDR1 is GTSNPN and CDR2 is SVGIG (reference sequence). The CDR3 length is 13 residues. Trimming left V 0 bases short and J 7 bases short, with 12 bases between. DNA for the CDR3: TGTGCCTGGAGTGTGTCCCAAAGCGGGACCCAGTACTTC. Translating gives CAWSVSQSGTQYF. Full variable domain (missing parts from reference TRBV30 and TRBJ2-5): SQTIHQWPATLVQPVGSPLSLECTVEGTSNPNLYWYRQAAGRGLQLLFYSVGIGQISSEVPQNLSASRPQDRQFILSSKKLLLSDSGFYLCAWSVSQSGTQYFGPGTRLLVL.

The V and J genes are TRBV9 and TRBJ1-6, with 7 nucleotides matching TRBD1. This CDR3 is 15 amino acids long. V shed 0 bases, J shed 7 bases, and the junction held 4 bases outside the gene matches. Germline lookup yields CDR1 SGDLS and CDR2 YYNGEE. CDR3 coding DNA: TGTGCCAGCAGCGTAGGACAGGGAGTAAATTCACCCCTCCACTTT. Translation gives CASSVGQGVNSPLHF.

In DNA, the CDR3 is TGTGCCAGCAGCTTAGGCCCCGGGAGCGGGGAGCAGTTCTTC. Its protein is CASSLGPGSGEQFF. The rearrangement joins TRBV7-3 to TRBJ2-1; possible D gene TRBD2, 6 bases. V was cut by 2 bases and J by 10 bases, with 15 bases left in between. Per germline, CDR1 SGHTA and CDR2 FQGTGA. The CDR3 length is 14 residues.

This chain links TRBV5-1 with TRBJ1-1; TRBD1 aligns across 11 bases. Germline V gene lookup returns CDR1 SGHRS and CDR2 YFSETQ. Trimming cost V 1 base and J 4 bases; bases outside gene matches: 3. This CDR3 contains 15 residues. In DNA, the CDR3 is TGCGCCAGCAGCTTGCAGGGGACAGGGGGCACTGAAGCTTTCTTT. It yields the protein CASSLQGTGGTEAFF.

The chain employs TRBV2 and TRBJ2-7; the match to TRBD1 covers 7 bases. CDR3 size: 13 residues. V was clipped by 7 bases and J by 1 base; unmatched bases: 4. Germline V lookup: CDR1 SNHLY, CDR2 FYNNEI. The CDR3 is CASMGTASYEQYF. For the CDR3, the DNA is TGTGCCAGCATGGGGACAGCTTCCTACGAGCAGTACTTC.

The genes are TRBV3-1 (or the pseudogene TRBV3-2) and TRBJ1-2, with D possibly TRBD1 on 5 matching bases. The CDR3 is made up of 15 amino acids. The V gene lost 1 base and the J gene lost 5 bases, with 14 bases spanning the gap. Germline V CDR1 and CDR2: LGHDT, YNNKEL (reference sequence). The CDR3 sequence is CASSQGGPGGYGYTF. CDR3 bases: TGTGCCAGCAGCCAAGGTGGACCGGGGGGATATGGCTACACCTTC.

This chain joins TRBV6-5 and TRBJ1-2; D is uncertain. This CDR3 spans 14 amino acids. Germline CDR1 reads MNHEY; CDR2 reads SVGAGI. V lost 6 bases to trimming and J lost 6 bases, with 17 bases between them. The CDR3 loop reads CASRSHLAGNGYTF. In nucleotides, the CDR3 is TGTGCCAGCAGAAGCCATTTGGCGGGGAATGGCTACACCTTC.

The chain has TRBV3-1 (or the pseudogene TRBV3-2) and TRBJ2-1; 11 bases agree with TRBD2. The CDR3 runs 15 residues. In germline, CDR1 is LGHDT, CDR2 YNNKEL (reference sequence). J lost 2 bases, V lost 6 bases, and 3 bases had no gene match. DNA for the CDR3: TGTGCCAGCAGAACTAGCGGGAGCGCCTACAATGAGCAGTTCTTC. Translation gives CASRTSGSAYNEQFF.

The chain is built from TRBV7-3 and TRBJ2-1, with TRBD2 identical over 14 bases. V was pared by 4 bases and J by 2 bases, with 10 bases of the junction left unmatched. CDR3 length: 19 amino acids. Germline V lookup: CDR1 SGHTA, CDR2 FQGTGA. The CDR3 here is CASSSDPRLAGGAYNEQFF. Written as DNA, the CDR3 is TGTGCCAGCAGCTCAGACCCCCGACTAGCGGGAGGGGCCTACAATGAGCAGTTCTTC.

The V and J genes are TRBV15 and TRBJ1-4; possibly TRBD1 for D (5 bases). The CDR3 is 13 residues long. Trimming took off 5 bases at V and 12 bases at J, with 16 bases between the two ends. Germline CDR1 and CDR2: LNHNV and YYDKDF (reference sequence). CDR3 residues: CATSPTLTGELFF. The DNA of the CDR3 is TGTGCCACCAGCCCAACTCTTACAGGAGAACTGTTTTTT.

The chain carries TRBV7-8 and TRBJ2-1; D may be TRBD2 (5 bases). This CDR3 region has 15 residues. V was trimmed by 6 bases and J by 0 bases, leaving 12 bases between them. Per germline, CDR1 SGHVS and CDR2 FQNEAQ. CDR3 nucleotides: TGTGCCAGCAGGACCAGCGGAATCTCCTACAATGAGCAGTTCTTC. This codes for CASRTSGISYNEQFF. Full variable domain (missing parts from reference TRBV7-8 and TRBJ2-1): GAGVSQSPRYKVAKRGQDVALRCDPISGHVSLFWYQQALGQGPEFLTYFQNEAQLDKSGLPSDRFFAERPEGSVSTLKIQRTQQEDSAVYLCASRTSGISYNEQFFGPGTRLTVL.

As to this clone: Compared with germline, one end of the junction differs, possibly owing to a read error. This rearrangement joins TRBV6-1 to TRBJ2-7, with 10 bases fitting TRBD1. The germline CDR1 and CDR2 sequences are MNHNS and SASEGT. The length of the CDR3 is 15 residues. This CDR3 reads CASREGQGGWYEQYF. CDR3 nucleotides: TGTGCCAGCAGAGAAGGACAGGGGGGGTGGTACGAGCAGTACTTC.

This sequence joins TRBV5-4 and TRBJ1-3; 8 nucleotides match TRBD1. Germline CDR1 reads SGHNT; CDR2 reads YYREEE (reference sequence). J lost 3 bases, V lost 0 bases, and 2 bases had no gene match. The CDR3 sequence is 15 residues long. Here the CDR3 DNA reads TGTGCCAGCAGCTTGGTCGGACAGGGTGGAAACACCATATATTTT. It codes for CASSLVGQGGNTIYF. Looking up the rest from reference TRBV5-4 and TRBJ1-3 gives the full variable domain: ETGVTQSPTHLIKTRGQQVTLRCSSQSGHNTVSWYQQALGQGPQFIFQYYREEENGRGNFPPRFSGLQFPNYSSELNVNALELDDSALYLCASSLVGQGGNTIYFGEGSWLTVV.

The V and J genes are TRBV12-3 or TRBV12-4 and TRBJ1-1; D ambiguous. The CDR3 totals 13 residues. V lost 3 bases and J 0 bases, leaving 5 bases between the germline ends. The CDR3 sequence: CASSFPLNTEAFF. The CDR3 DNA sequence: TGTGCCAGCAGTTTCCCTTTGAACACTGAAGCTTTCTTT.

This chain uses TRBV6-5 with TRBJ1-6; weak D call: TRBD1 (5 bases). The CDR3 runs to 16 residues. Germline CDR1 MNHEY, CDR2 SVGAGI. With 1 base removed from V and 7 bases from J, the gap between germline ends came to 14 bases. CDR3 nucleotide sequence: TGTGCCAGCAGTTACTATCCCCAGGGAAACAATTCACCCCTCCACTTT. The encoded protein is CASSYYPQGNNSPLHF.

The chain joins TRBV27 to TRBJ1-5; tentative D call: TRBD1 (6 bases). The CDR3 contains 16 residues. The germline V gene encodes CDR1 MNHEY and CDR2 SMNVEV (reference sequence). V shed 3 bases and J shed 1 base, with 13 bases lying between them. The CDR3 DNA reads TGTGCCAGCAGTTTCGAAGGCAGGGGAAGCAATCAGCCCCAGCATTTT. Its protein product is CASSFEGRGSNQPQHF.

CDR3 in amino acids: CASSIGVSGNTIYF. CDR3 nucleotide sequence: TGTGCCAGTAGTATCGGGGTCTCTGGAAACACCATATATTTT. The chain uses TRBV19 and TRBJ1-3; D is unclear. This CDR3 contains 14 residues. Germline CDR1 reads LNHDA; CDR2 reads SQIVND (reference sequence). Trimming left V 3 bases short and J 0 bases short, with 6 bases between.

The chain recombines TRBV6-2 or TRBV6-3 with TRBJ2-7, with D maybe TRBD1 (5 bases). V was cut by 5 bases and J by 3 bases, with 8 bases left in between. CDR3 length: 12 residues. Per germline, CDR1 MNHEY and CDR2 SVGEGT. This CDR3 is CASSADSYEQYF. CDR3 coding DNA: TGTGCCAGCAGTGCAGACAGCTACGAGCAGTACTTC.

The V and J genes are TRBV30 and TRBJ1-1; D gene uncertain. In germline, CDR1 is GTSNPN, CDR2 SVGIG (reference sequence). This CDR3 is built from 15 residues. Trimming took 0 bases from V and 4 from J, leaving 15 bases between them. DNA of the CDR3: TGTGCCTGGAGTGTAATTTTACAGAGAATCACTGAAGCTTTCTTT. Its translation is CAWSVILQRITEAFF.

This chain links TRBV9 with TRBJ1-1; tentatively, D is TRBD1 (5 bases). The CDR3 has 12 residues. Trimming removed 5 bases at V and 1 base at J, with 6 bases between. Germline CDR1 SGDLS, CDR2 YYNGEE. CDR3 amino acids: CASSQGNTEAFF. CDR3 bases: TGTGCCAGCAGTCAGGGGAACACTGAAGCTTTCTTT.